These T cell receptor beta chains were read from a single sample in a study of OX40 agonist ivuxolimab in advanced cancers. The data were produced by immunoSEQ multiplex PCR, yet TCRdb's version contains in-frame clones alone and is incomplete. The data show about 89,000 clones, more than 70% seen once. This sample comprised CD4+ or CD8+ T cells sorted from blood, obtained in a trial of the OX40 agonist ivuxolimab. Source of these receptors: an adult with an advanced solid tumor such as melanoma, head and neck, liver or kidney cancer. Each CDR3 is given without its conserved first and last residue.

j_call | v_call | cdr3_aa
TRBJ2-4 | TRBV5-1 | ASSPRQDGDIQY
TRBJ2-4 | TRBV2 | ASSGQVNIQY
TRBJ1-1 | TRBV20-1 | SASPNTEAF
. | TRBV27 | ASSFGAFNEQY
TRBJ1-1 | TRBV5-6 | ASGTGVRTEAF
TRBJ1-1 | TRBV4-3 | ASSLEPGQEAF
TRBJ2-1 | TRBV5-1 | ASSFSEQGIGNEQF
TRBJ2-7 | TRBV7-6 | ASSLPSSYEQY
TRBJ1-2 | TRBV18 | ASSPGQQTNYGYT
TRBJ2-4 | TRBV19 | ASSTPTFATGGIQY
TRBJ2-7 | TRBV7-2 | ASSSQGYEQY
TRBJ2-2 | TRBV4-2 | ASSQAPSGGSPGELF
TRBJ2-1 | TRBV28 | ASSLPLLANEQF
TRBJ2-3 | TRBV18 | ASSPWQGGVSTDTQY
TRBJ1-6 | TRBV7-9 | ASSRGVRTSVSPLH
TRBJ1-1 | TRBV11-2 | ASSFEGTEAF
TRBJ1-2 | TRBV7-8 | ASSLGSGRSYGYT
TRBJ1-1 | TRBV6-1 | ASSESGHTEAF
TRBJ2-2 | TRBV14 | ASSHLAGGTGELF
TRBJ2-7 | TRBV6-1 | ASSDTRRASLYEQY
TRBJ1-5 | TRBV5-1 | ASSPGHESGNQPQH
TRBJ1-4 | TRBV4-2 | ASSRNSPPGEKLF
TRBJ1-3 | TRBV7-2 | ASSRTGGSGNTIY
TRBJ1-4 | TRBV9 | ASSPAVKEGVKEKLF
TRBJ1-6 | TRBV5-4 | ASSLGLTGPLH
TRBJ2-1 | TRBV5-4 | ASSLAWWGGNEQF
TRBJ2-1 | TRBV6-5 | ASSGDLTNNEQF
TRBJ1-1 | TRBV6-6 | ASTPPRTGNTEAF
TRBJ2-1 | TRBV15 | ATRREGLAYNEQF
TRBJ2-2 | TRBV4-1 | ASSQDGPGVGGELF
TRBJ1-2 | TRBV25-1 | ASSVGNYGYT
TRBJ1-2 | TRBV6-1 | ASSEARPLLYGYT
TRBJ2-7 | TRBV15 | ATSRRQSDEQY
TRBJ2-7 | TRBV5-4 | ASSLGLAGGNYEQY
TRBJ2-7 | TRBV30 | AWGAYEQY
TRBJ2-5 | TRBV2 | ASNPGQGKETQY
TRBJ2-6 | TRBV11-3 | ASSSSGGAGANVLT
TRBJ1-2 | TRBV21-1 | ASSKPWARGNFNYGYT
TRBJ2-5 | TRBV19 | ASSLRTSGMQETQY
TRBJ1-4 | TRBV7-9 | ASSLGGAVNEKLF
TRBJ2-3 | TRBV11-2 | ASSPRQGGGGTDTQY
TRBJ1-2 | TRBV19 | ASKRQGDYGYT
TRBJ1-2 | TRBV5-1 | ASSLASLSNYGYT
TRBJ2-7 | TRBV5-6 | ASSFQTDRVREQY
TRBJ2-2 | TRBV4-3 | ASRFMSGDIISSGELF
TRBJ1-1 | TRBV30 | AWSVRGGQGRPGAMNTEAF